What follows are 2 T cell receptor beta chains derived from one specimen sequenced in a study of blood T cells in healthy people across ages. Primed by a sample-barcoded 5' primer and a J-beta primer mix, a second PCR proceeded for about 6 to 11 cycles. One entry per CDR3 protein results from TCRdb running MiXCR on the 5' RACE reads. The table includes some 790,000 distinct CDR3 sequences, around 26% detected once. What was sequenced was blood. The receptor source for this set is a woman older than 75 in good health.

A word on this clonotype: Since no conserved phenylalanine or tryptophan closes the CDR3, a read error is the likely cause. CDR3 residues: CASSLSGREETQYS. DNA of the CDR3: TGTGCCAGCAGTTTGAGCGGGAGAGAAGAGACCCAGTACTCC. The rearrangement joins TRBV12-3 or TRBV12-4 to TRBJ2-5; TRBD2 matches at 8 bases. With 3 bases clipped from V and 3 bases from J, the junction kept 3 bases outside the gene matches. The CDR3 loop spans 14 amino acids.

This clonotype was seen only once. The chain has TRBV4-2 and TRBJ1-4; a possible D gene is TRBD1 (5 bases). The CDR3 spans 14 residues. CDR1 and CDR2 (germline): LGHNA, YNFKEQ. Deletions cut 4 bases from V and 7 bases from J, with 13 bases between. The CDR3 coding sequence is TGTGCCAGCAGCCTCGGGGGGTTGGGTGAAAAACTGTTTTTT. This sequence encodes CASSLGGLGEKLFF.